A selection of T cell receptor beta chains follows, all from one sample in a study of vaccination effects on CD4 cells after COVID-19. Their antigens remain unidentified. Repertoires were generated with immunoSEQ multiplex PCR, while TCRdb's copy carries only in-frame clones and drops some. The data contain roughly 41,000 clones, about 70% of them seen just once; the ten biggest clones take up more than 12%. The sample was CD4+ T cells from PBMCs cultured with HCoV-OC43 spike peptides, taken before COVID-19 vaccination. The receptors were sampled from a human donor who received a COVID-19 vaccine. CDR3s include the opening cysteine and the closing phenylalanine or tryptophan. The order of the fields is clone size, J gene, D gene, V gene, CDR3 DNA, CDR3 protein. A D gene is named only where the DNA matches it firmly. Size is omitted from some rows. Given values are once, few, many or a class for expanded clones.

clone_size: .; j_call: TRBJ2-5; d_call: TRBD2; v_call: TRBV2; cdr3_nt: TGTGCCAGCACTGAAGGCCTCGGGAGGGCCGGGGGGGAGACCCAGTACTTC; cdr3_aa: CASTEGLGRAGGETQYF
clone_size: .; j_call: TRBJ1-4; d_call: TRBD1; v_call: TRBV16; cdr3_nt: TGTGCCAGCAACACAGGGGCAACTAATGAAAAACTGTTTTTT; cdr3_aa: CASNTGATNEKLFF
clone_size: .; j_call: TRBJ2-5; d_call: TRBD2; v_call: TRBV2; cdr3_nt: TGTGCCAGCAGGAATCCGACTAGCGGGGGAACACCACGGGGGGGGAAAGAGACCCAGTACTTC; cdr3_aa: CASRNPTSGGTPRGGKETQYF
clone_size: once; j_call: TRBJ1-2; d_call: TRBD1; v_call: TRBV27; cdr3_nt: TGTGCCAGCAGTTTAAACCCCAGGGGGCTAGTTGGCTACACCTTC; cdr3_aa: CASSLNPRGLVGYTF
clone_size: once; j_call: TRBJ1-6; d_call: TRBD1; v_call: TRBV27; cdr3_nt: TGTGCCAGCAGTTTATGGGACAGGGTTTCACCCCTCCACTTT; cdr3_aa: CASSLWDRVSPLHF
clone_size: .; j_call: TRBJ1-6; d_call: TRBD1; v_call: TRBV25-1; cdr3_nt: TGTGCCAGCAGTGAACAGGGGGATAATTCACCCCTCCACTTT; cdr3_aa: CASSEQGDNSPLHF
clone_size: .; j_call: TRBJ2-2; d_call: .; v_call: TRBV4-2; cdr3_nt: TGTGCCAGCAGCCAAGATCCCCGGGGTCGGGGGAACACCGGGGAGCTGTTTTTT; cdr3_aa: CASSQDPRGRGNTGELFF
clone_size: .; j_call: TRBJ2-7; d_call: TRBD2; v_call: TRBV6-1; cdr3_nt: TGTGCCAGCAGTGAAAGTAGCGGGAGTCTTCAACCCTACGAGCAGTACTTC; cdr3_aa: CASSESSGSLQPYEQYF
clone_size: .; j_call: TRBJ2-2; d_call: .; v_call: TRBV12-3/TRBV12-4; cdr3_nt: TGTGCCAGCAGTTTCGGCACCGGGGAGCTGTTTTTT; cdr3_aa: CASSFGTGELFF
clone_size: .; j_call: TRBJ2-1; d_call: TRBD1; v_call: TRBV18; cdr3_nt: TGTGCCAGCTCACCGACAGGGAGCTCCTACAATGAGCAGTTCTTC; cdr3_aa: CASSPTGSSYNEQFF
clone_size: .; j_call: TRBJ2-7; d_call: TRBD2; v_call: TRBV9; cdr3_nt: TGTGCCAGCAGCGTAGCCACTAGCGGGAGTTTTTACGAGCAGTACTTC; cdr3_aa: CASSVATSGSFYEQYF
clone_size: .; j_call: TRBJ2-2; d_call: TRBD2; v_call: TRBV4-1; cdr3_nt: TGCGCCAGCCGGCCCGGGGCTAGCGGAGACACCACCGGGGAGCTGTTTTTT; cdr3_aa: CASRPGASGDTTGELFF
clone_size: few; j_call: TRBJ1-2; d_call: .; v_call: TRBV25-1; cdr3_nt: TGTGCCAGCAGTGAATATAATAGGGACTATGGCTACACCTTC; cdr3_aa: CASSEYNRDYGYTF
clone_size: once; j_call: TRBJ2-3; d_call: TRBD2; v_call: TRBV14; cdr3_nt: TGTGCCAGCAGCCAAGGGACTAGGCGTCCAGATACGCAGTATTTT; cdr3_aa: CASSQGTRRPDTQYF
clone_size: .; j_call: TRBJ1-5; d_call: .; v_call: TRBV6-6; cdr3_nt: TGTGCCAGCAGTTACTCTGGGGGGGTTAGTCAGCCCCAGCATTTT; cdr3_aa: CASSYSGGVSQPQHF
clone_size: .; j_call: TRBJ2-7; d_call: TRBD2; v_call: TRBV6-5; cdr3_nt: TGTGCCAGCATCTCCGGACTAGCGGGAGGGGCCGAGCAGTACTTC; cdr3_aa: CASISGLAGGAEQYF
clone_size: .; j_call: TRBJ1-5; d_call: TRBD1; v_call: TRBV18; cdr3_nt: TGTGCCAGCTCACAATCACAGGGGGCGGGCCAGCCCCAGCATTTT; cdr3_aa: CASSQSQGAGQPQHF
clone_size: .; j_call: TRBJ1-2; d_call: .; v_call: TRBV24-1; cdr3_nt: TGTGCCACCAGTGATACTGGAATATTGTATGGCTACACCTTC; cdr3_aa: CATSDTGILYGYTF
clone_size: .; j_call: TRBJ1-2; d_call: .; v_call: TRBV6-5; cdr3_nt: TGTGCCAGCAGGCTGGGAGGGTACTATGGCTACACCTTC; cdr3_aa: CASRLGGYYGYTF
clone_size: .; j_call: TRBJ2-3; d_call: .; v_call: TRBV7-7; cdr3_nt: TGTGCCAGCAGCCGCGGACTTTCATCCACAGATACGCAGTATTTT; cdr3_aa: CASSRGLSSTDTQYF
clone_size: .; j_call: TRBJ2-7; d_call: TRBD1; v_call: TRBV6-5; cdr3_nt: TGTGCCAGCAGACAGGGGGGAGGCTACGAGCAGTACTTC; cdr3_aa: CASRQGGGYEQYF
clone_size: .; j_call: TRBJ2-7; d_call: TRBD1; v_call: TRBV5-6; cdr3_nt: TGTGCCAGCAGCCACGGGACAGGGTTTGTTACGGGTGAGCAGTACTTC; cdr3_aa: CASSHGTGFVTGEQYF
clone_size: once; j_call: TRBJ1-1; d_call: .; v_call: TRBV19; cdr3_nt: TGTGCCAGTAGGACCCTACGAGCAGGGCCGAACACTGAAGCTTTCTTT; cdr3_aa: CASRTLRAGPNTEAFF
clone_size: .; j_call: TRBJ1-1; d_call: .; v_call: TRBV12-3/TRBV12-4; cdr3_nt: TGTGCCAGCAGTTACAGGTCCCCAAACCGGGCTTTCTTT; cdr3_aa: CASSYRSPNRAFF
clone_size: .; j_call: TRBJ1-4; d_call: .; v_call: TRBV6-6; cdr3_nt: TGTGCCAGCAGTCGGCAGGGGTTAGATGAAAAACTGTTTTTT; cdr3_aa: CASSRQGLDEKLFF
clone_size: once; j_call: TRBJ2-1; d_call: TRBD2; v_call: TRBV27; cdr3_nt: TGTGCCAGCGGGACTAGCGGGAGATCTCCCAATGAGCAGTTCTTC; cdr3_aa: CASGTSGRSPNEQFF
clone_size: once; j_call: TRBJ1-1; d_call: .; v_call: TRBV4-1; cdr3_nt: TGCGCCAGCAGCCTTGGGACAACGGGGGTTTGGACTGAAGCTTTCTTT; cdr3_aa: CASSLGTTGVWTEAFF
clone_size: .; j_call: TRBJ1-2; d_call: .; v_call: TRBV7-9; cdr3_nt: TGTGCCCTTGGGAACTATGGCTACACCTTC; cdr3_aa: CALGNYGYTF
clone_size: once; j_call: TRBJ1-5; d_call: TRBD1; v_call: TRBV7-8; cdr3_nt: TGTGCCAGCAGCTTAGCCCGCATGGGACAGGGAAGGCAGCCCCAGCATTTT; cdr3_aa: CASSLARMGQGRQPQHF
clone_size: .; j_call: TRBJ1-1; d_call: .; v_call: TRBV11-2; cdr3_nt: TGTGCCAGCAGCTTGGTCGCGGGGAACACTGAAGCTTTCTTT; cdr3_aa: CASSLVAGNTEAFF
clone_size: .; j_call: TRBJ2-7; d_call: .; v_call: TRBV6-5; cdr3_nt: TGTGCCAGCAGACGCGCGGTACTCTACGAGCAGTACTTC; cdr3_aa: CASRRAVLYEQYF
clone_size: few; j_call: TRBJ2-3; d_call: .; v_call: TRBV4-1; cdr3_nt: TGCGCCAGCACGACCCCGGGCACAGATACGCAGTATTTT; cdr3_aa: CASTTPGTDTQYF
clone_size: .; j_call: TRBJ1-5; d_call: TRBD1; v_call: TRBV30; cdr3_nt: TGTGCCTGGACGGGACAGGGCAATCAGCCCCAGCATTTT; cdr3_aa: CAWTGQGNQPQHF
clone_size: .; j_call: TRBJ1-2; d_call: .; v_call: TRBV27; cdr3_nt: TGTGCCAGCAGTTTAAACCGGGGGGGAACGGGCTACACCTTC; cdr3_aa: CASSLNRGGTGYTF
clone_size: .; j_call: TRBJ2-7; d_call: .; v_call: TRBV19; cdr3_nt: TGTGCCAGTAGTAGGGGCCCAGGAGGCTACGAGCAGTACTTC; cdr3_aa: CASSRGPGGYEQYF
clone_size: once; j_call: TRBJ2-3; d_call: .; v_call: TRBV4-1; cdr3_nt: TGCGCCAGCAGCCAAGTGACGGGAGTCACAGATACGCAGTATTTT; cdr3_aa: CASSQVTGVTDTQYF
clone_size: few; j_call: TRBJ1-2; d_call: .; v_call: TRBV11-2; cdr3_nt: TGTGCCAGCAGCTACTCACGGGGGCAAGATAATGGCTACACCTTC; cdr3_aa: CASSYSRGQDNGYTF
clone_size: .; j_call: TRBJ2-3; d_call: .; v_call: TRBV29-1; cdr3_nt: TGCAGCGTTGAAGGAACGAACACCTTCACAGATACGCAGTATTTT; cdr3_aa: CSVEGTNTFTDTQYF
clone_size: .; j_call: TRBJ2-7; d_call: .; v_call: TRBV13; cdr3_nt: TGTGCCAGCAGCTTATTTTCCCCTAGCCAGGGAGGCATTTGGGAATACGAGCAGTACTTC; cdr3_aa: CASSLFSPSQGGIWEYEQYF
clone_size: once; j_call: TRBJ2-3; d_call: .; v_call: TRBV5-1; cdr3_nt: TGCGCCAGCAGCTTGGAGGCCCCCGGCACAGATACGCAGTATTTT; cdr3_aa: CASSLEAPGTDTQYF
clone_size: .; j_call: TRBJ1-1; d_call: .; v_call: TRBV5-1; cdr3_nt: TGCGCCAGCAGCTTATCGAACACTGAAGCTTTCTTT; cdr3_aa: CASSLSNTEAFF
clone_size: .; j_call: TRBJ2-7; d_call: TRBD1; v_call: TRBV6-2/TRBV6-3; cdr3_nt: TGTGCCAGCAGCAGGATGGGACAGGGGGCGTCCTACGAGCAGTACTTC; cdr3_aa: CASSRMGQGASYEQYF
clone_size: .; j_call: TRBJ2-5; d_call: .; v_call: TRBV2; cdr3_nt: TGTGCCAGCAATACCGGGCCTCAAGAGACCCAGTACTTC; cdr3_aa: CASNTGPQETQYF
clone_size: .; j_call: TRBJ2-3; d_call: .; v_call: TRBV5-6; cdr3_nt: TGTGCCAGCAGCGGGACTGTTTGGGATCCCCGCGGTGATACGCAGTATTTT; cdr3_aa: CASSGTVWDPRGDTQYF
clone_size: .; j_call: TRBJ2-7; d_call: TRBD1; v_call: TRBV18; cdr3_nt: TGTGCCAGCTCACCCTGGGACAGGGAATACGAGCAGTACTTC; cdr3_aa: CASSPWDREYEQYF
clone_size: .; j_call: TRBJ1-5; d_call: TRBD1; v_call: TRBV7-2; cdr3_nt: TGTGCCAGCAGCTTAGGGACAGGGGCAGTCGGGTATCAGCCCCAGCATTTT; cdr3_aa: CASSLGTGAVGYQPQHF